What follows are 10 T cell receptor beta chains derived from one specimen sequenced in a study of human T cells and chemical hapten exposure (dated by TCRdb to the early 2020s). Library method: RACE. TCRdb shows the sequencer as NextSeq 500. Clones were called with MiXCR by TCRdb after fastp trimmed the public reads at Q25, and only in-frame beta chains were retained. Records with the same CDR3 protein are collapsed into one entry carrying the most frequent genes and DNA. Counted in this sample were tens of thousands of distinct CDR3 sequences; about 10% of them appeared once. The leading ten clones occupy about 3% of the sample. In the paper's terms, the time point label means: healthy volunteer bleed at 2 weeks. Total RNA was extracted from unfractionated whole blood that had been collected in Tempus Blood RNA tubes. Sequencing was done on a sample of whole blood. The receptors here all came from a female donor in good health. Some clones in this sample may be carry-over from other donors' samples.

The chain has TRBV27 and TRBJ2-2; D gene ambiguous. Germline-derived CDR1 and CDR2 are MNHEY and SMNVEV (reference sequence). V gave up 0 bases and J gave up 4 bases, with 3 bases separating them. CDR3 length: 13 residues. The CDR3 is CASSLSVTGELFF. CDR3 nucleotide sequence: TGTGCCAGCAGTTTATCGGTCACCGGGGAGCTGTTTTTT.

This clonotype was picked up many times. This chain uses TRBV4-1 with TRBJ2-7; D tentatively reads TRBD1 or TRBD2 (5 bases each). Trimming cost V 4 bases and J 1 base, with 14 bases left between them. CDR3 length: 15 amino acids. Germline lookup yields CDR1 MGHRA and CDR2 YSYEKL. The CDR3 reads CASSPRDRGSYEQYF. CDR3 bases: TGCGCCAGCAGCCCCCGGGACCGAGGTTCCTACGAGCAGTACTTC.

In its sample, this clonotype was seen a few times. The rearrangement uses TRBV28 and TRBJ2-7; either TRBD1 or TRBD2 may fit D (5 bases each). The germline V and J ends were trimmed by 5 bases and 2 bases, with 13 bases remaining between them. The CDR3 loop spans 14 amino acids. Germline V CDR1 and CDR2: MDHEN, SYDVKM. The CDR3 nucleotides read TGTGCCAGCAGTCCCCGGGACCGCGCCTACGAGCAGTACTTC. Its translation is CASSPRDRAYEQYF.

The genes are TRBV29-1 and TRBJ2-5; D uncertain. The germline CDR1 and CDR2 sequences are SQVTM and ANQGSEA. The CDR3 length is 13 residues. V lost 5 bases and J lost 4, with 14 bases in between. This CDR3 is CSVRKGSLETQYF. The CDR3 DNA sequence: TGCAGCGTTCGTAAGGGTTCCTTAGAGACCCAGTACTTC.

This clonotype has a handful of counts. The V and J genes are TRBV24-1 and TRBJ2-3; TRBD2 matches 7 bases. The V gene end was trimmed by 3 bases and the J gene end by 3 bases; junction bases not matched to a gene: 11. From germline, CDR1 is KGHDR and CDR2 SFDVKD. The CDR3 spans 17 residues. The CDR3 sequence is CATSDPIGRRGTDTQYF. In DNA form, the CDR3 reads TGTGCCACCAGTGATCCGATAGGGCGGCGGGGGACAGATACGCAGTATTTT.

This chain links TRBV5-1 with TRBJ2-3, with D uncertain. Between the trimmed V and J ends, which lost 0 bases and 0 bases, there was a span of 8 bases. Germline lookup yields CDR1 SGHRS and CDR2 YFSETQ. There are 15 residues in the CDR3. The CDR3 spells CASSLESSSTDTQYF. The CDR3 DNA reads as TGCGCCAGCAGCTTGGAGTCATCGAGCACAGATACGCAGTATTTT.

In this sample, this clonotype turned up a few times. The chain has TRBV2 and TRBJ2-1; TRBD2 agrees at 10 bases. Unmatched junction bases numbered 6, after V lost 4 bases and J lost 15 bases. Per germline, CDR1 SNHLY and CDR2 FYNNEI. This CDR3 is 12 amino acids long. CDR3 loop: CASSVAVAGGFF. CDR3 bases: TGTGCCAGCAGTGTAGCGGTAGCGGGAGGGTTCTTC. Drawing the rest from reference TRBV2 and TRBJ2-1, the complete variable domain is EPEVTQTPSHQVTQMGQEVILRCVPISNHLYFYWYRQILGQKVEFLVSFYNNEISEKSEIFDDQFSVERPDGSNFTLKIRSTKLEDSAMYFCASSVAVAGGFFGPGTRLTVL.

The V and J genes are TRBV28 and TRBJ2-2, with a tentative D call TRBD1 (5 bases). The germline V and J ends were trimmed by 5 bases and 1 base, with 17 bases remaining between them. This CDR3 spans 17 amino acids. Per the germline V gene, CDR1 is MDHEN and CDR2 is SYDVKM. In DNA, the CDR3 is TGTGCCAGCAGTCCCCCGCTAGGGGAATTGAACACCGGGGAGCTGTTTTTT. It encodes CASSPPLGELNTGELFF.

This clonotype was recorded at least ten times. In DNA, the CDR3 is TGCAGTGCTCCCCCGGAGGGACGATACAATGAGCAGTTCTTC. Residues: CSAPPEGRYNEQFF. The genes are TRBV20-1 and TRBJ2-1, with D possibly being TRBD2 (6 bases). The CDR3 sequence is 14 residues long. Trimming shortened V by 5 bases and J by 4 bases, and 15 bases separated the two germline ends. CDR1 and CDR2 (germline): DFQATT, SNEGSKA (reference sequence).

A note on this clonotype: Relative to the germline gene, one junction end is altered; a read error may explain this. This sequence joins TRBV12-3 or TRBV12-4 and TRBJ1-6; 9 positions match TRBD1. There are 16 residues in the CDR3. This CDR3 is CASSFKVGQGHSPLNF. For the CDR3, the DNA is TGTGCCAGCAGTTTTAAAGTGGGACAGGGTCATTCACCCCTCAACTTT.